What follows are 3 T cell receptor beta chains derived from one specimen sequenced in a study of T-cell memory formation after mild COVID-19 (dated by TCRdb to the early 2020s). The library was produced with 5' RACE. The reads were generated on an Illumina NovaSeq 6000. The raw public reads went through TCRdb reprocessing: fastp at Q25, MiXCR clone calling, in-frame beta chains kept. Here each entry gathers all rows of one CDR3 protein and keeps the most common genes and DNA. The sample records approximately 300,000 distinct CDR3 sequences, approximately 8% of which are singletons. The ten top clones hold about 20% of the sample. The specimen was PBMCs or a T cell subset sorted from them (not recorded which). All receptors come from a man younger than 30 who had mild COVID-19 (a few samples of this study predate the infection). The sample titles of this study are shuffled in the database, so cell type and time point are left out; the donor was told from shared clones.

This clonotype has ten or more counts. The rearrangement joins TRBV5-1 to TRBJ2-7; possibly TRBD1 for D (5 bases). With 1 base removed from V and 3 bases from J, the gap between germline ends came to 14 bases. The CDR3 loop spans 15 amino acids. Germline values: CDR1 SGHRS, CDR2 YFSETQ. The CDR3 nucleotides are TGCGCCAGCAGCTTGAACGCAGGGCCGGTCTACGAGCAGTACGTC. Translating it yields CASSLNAGPVYEQYV.

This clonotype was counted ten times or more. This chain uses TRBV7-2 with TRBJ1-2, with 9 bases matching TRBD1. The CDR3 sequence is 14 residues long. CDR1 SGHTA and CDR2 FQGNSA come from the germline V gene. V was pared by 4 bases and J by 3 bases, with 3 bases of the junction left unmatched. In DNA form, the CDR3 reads TGTGCCAGCAGCTCCGGGACAGGGTACTATGGCTACACCTTC. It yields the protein CASSSGTGYYGYTF.

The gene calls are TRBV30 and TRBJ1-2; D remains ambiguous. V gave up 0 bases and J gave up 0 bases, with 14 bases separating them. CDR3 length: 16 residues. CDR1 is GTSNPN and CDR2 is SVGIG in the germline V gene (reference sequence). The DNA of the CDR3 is TGTGCCTGGAGTGTCCTATCACAGTTAGCTAACTATGGCTACACCTTC. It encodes CAWSVLSQLANYGYTF.